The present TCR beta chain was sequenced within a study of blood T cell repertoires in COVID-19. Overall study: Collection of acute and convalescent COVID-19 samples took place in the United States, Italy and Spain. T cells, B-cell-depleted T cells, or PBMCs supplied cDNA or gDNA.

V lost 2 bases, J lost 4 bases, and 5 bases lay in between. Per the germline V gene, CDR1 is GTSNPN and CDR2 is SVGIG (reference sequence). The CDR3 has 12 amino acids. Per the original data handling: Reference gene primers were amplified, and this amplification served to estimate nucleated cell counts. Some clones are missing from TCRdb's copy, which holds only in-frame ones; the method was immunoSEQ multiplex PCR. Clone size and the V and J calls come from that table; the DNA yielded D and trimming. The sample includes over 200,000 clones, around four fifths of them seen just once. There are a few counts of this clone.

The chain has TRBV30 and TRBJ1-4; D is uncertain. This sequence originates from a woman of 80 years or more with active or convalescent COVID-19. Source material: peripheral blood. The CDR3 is CAWSPRNEKLFF. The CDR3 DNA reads TGTGCCTGGAGTCCCCGTAATGAAAAACTGTTTTTT. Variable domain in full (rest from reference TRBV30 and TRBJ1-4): SQTIHQWPATLVQPVGSPLSLECTVEGTSNPNLYWYRQAAGRGLQLLFYSVGIGQISSEVPQNLSASRPQDRQFILSSKKLLLSDSGFYLCAWSPRNEKLFFGSGTQLSVL.